This T cell receptor (beta chain) came from a study of T-cell reconstitution after alpha-beta-depleted transplantation in children. This clonotype was observed a handful of times. The CDR3 has 13 amino acids. Trimming shortened V by 5 bases and J by 7 bases, and 12 bases separated the two germline ends. The V gene's germline CDR1 is SGHAT and CDR2 FQNNGV. The TCRbeta library was prepared with unique molecular identifiers. MiXCR, applied by TCRdb to the PCR reads, yields one record per CDR3 protein. This table has 640,000 or so distinct CDR3 sequences, about 15% appearing once. The source is a human donor who donated a stem cell graft to a child with acute myeloid leukemia. This rearrangement joins TRBV11-2 to TRBJ2-1; D is unresolved. This specimen was PBMCs from the stem cell graft donor, taken from the stem cell graft. CDR3 residues: CASSLETPNEQFF. DNA for the CDR3: TGTGCCAGCAGCCTTGAAACACCAAATGAGCAGTTCTTC.